This entry concerns a single T cell receptor beta chain. The table lists this clonotype with many counts. Its antigen has not been determined. Base qualities are missing; no much larger clone stands one base away. The data were obtained in a study of T cells in Graves' hyperthyroidism and ophthalmopathy (dated by TCRdb to between 2019 and 2020). Regarding the study in general: Peripheral blood samples were taken at initial diagnosis, before any treatment was given. To identify TCR V-J signatures that set the groups apart, the researchers used a discovery cohort of 95 to 100 patients, made up of about 44 with Graves' ophthalmopathy and 55 to 65 with stable Graves' hyperthyroidism. An independent validation cohort of under 20 hyperthyroidism patients and about 15 patients who later progressed to ophthalmopathy tested prospective prediction of ophthalmopathy. The 95 to 100 discovery patients were randomly divided into training and test sets at a 7:3 ratio. The study also compared thyroid tissue and blood T-cell repertoires from more than 5 Graves' hyperthyroidism patients. Following sampling, methimazole starting at 30 mg daily was given to hyperthyroidism patients, and high-dose intravenous methylprednisolone was given to ophthalmopathy patients. The paper reports TCR Vbeta CDR3 sequencing of over 120 peripheral blood samples: approximately 41 ophthalmopathy, under 80 hyperthyroidism and about 17 progressor patients. What the authors observed across the whole study: Sample size was not statistically predetermined, and blinding of investigators to group allocation was not performed. In validation, the model predicted progression to ophthalmopathy a median of about 6.5 months before onset, with around 70% sensitivity and 72.22% specificity. Ophthalmopathy was separated from stable hyperthyroidism by a 13 V-J signature model, with over 85% sensitivity and about 81% specificity obtained in cross-validation and 80%/75% obtained in testing. Most expanded thyroid clonotypes (frequency above 0.001) were also detected in blood, suggesting blood repertoires may reflect thyroid immune responses.

In the ophthalmopathy patients, disease was moderately to severely active, with a Clinical Activity Score of 3 or more, a NOSPECS grade of 4 or more, and a duration of less than 3 months. Patients with uncontrolled infections, other autoimmune diseases, pregnancy or lactation were excluded. Diagnoses were established on the basis of clinical symptoms, serum thyroxine and TRAb, thyroid ultrasound, and orbital computed tomography. Ficoll-Paque density gradient centrifugation was used to isolate PBMCs from 9.5 to 10 ml of fresh peripheral blood. Total RNA was extracted with Trizol reagent, and quality was checked on an Agilent 2100 Bioanalyzer. The TCR beta CDR3 regions were amplified from the RNA transcripts. For the first round of RT-PCR on the TCR CDR3, the HTBI primer set was used together with the Qiagen OneStep RT-PCR kit. A second multiplex PCR round built the libraries, followed by size selection and purification. The libraries were sequenced on an Illumina HiSeq2000 using paired-end 100 bp reads. The published analysis was carried out like this. SOAPnuke was used to process the raw data, with reads discarded if the reads contained adapters or uncalled bases, had a mean Phred below 15, or lacked an exact constant-primer or identifier match. High-quality paired reads were merged using COPE v1.2.5, and each unique nucleotide sequence was defined as a clonotype. MiTCR v1.1 was used to align the clonotypes against IMGT TRBV, TRBD and TRBJ reference segments. The analysis included only V-J combinations with a frequency above 0.0001, which together covered 99% to 99.2% of the repertoires. The TCS score was defined as F50 (clonal expansion) divided by E x V (chaos), with BLOSUM62-based TCRdist calculated between CDR3 peptides within each V-J. Welch's t-statistics and random forest reduced just over 500 V-J features to about 13, which were used in a naive Bayes classifier (R e1071). TCRdb passed the public sequencing reads through fastp at Q25 and MiXCR, retaining productive beta sequences. Every entry covers one CDR3 protein and lists the most common genes and DNA from its rows. TCRdb, not the original authors, processed these V and J calls. In this sample the table shows some 580,000 distinct CDR3 sequences, 16% of which occur a single time. The ten largest clones take up less than 3.5% of the sample.

The junction carries 12 bases between V and J, which are trimmed by 5 bases and 7 bases respectively. According to the germline V gene, CDR1 reads SGHVS and CDR2 reads FQNEAQ. CDR3 length: 13 amino acids, cysteine to phenylalanine. Of the read, only the CDR3 DNA is kept; its 39 bases are in frame from base 1. The V gene is TRBV7-8 and the J gene is TRBJ1-5; the D gene identity is not certain. The clonotype was recovered from a woman aged 40 to 50 with Graves' ophthalmopathy. The specimen was blood. For the CDR3, the sequence is CASSAGSRQPQHF. The DNA sequence is TGTGCCAGCAGCGCGGGGTCTCGCCAGCCCCAGCATTTT.